This TCR beta chain was identified during a study of blood T cell repertoires in COVID-19. Overall study context: Collection of acute and convalescent COVID-19 samples took place in the United States, Italy and Spain. PBMCs, B-cell-depleted T cells, or T cells were the source of the cDNA or gDNA that made up the material.

As processed by the authors: Reference gene primer amplification yielded estimated nucleated cell counts. Measured with immunoSEQ multiplex PCR; TCRdb has only the in-frame clones, and not every one. The V and J calls and the clone size are those of that table, but D and trimming were determined from the DNA. This sample has 330,000 or so clones, with roughly 90% found just once. The CDR3 spans 15 residues. CDR1 is MDHEN and CDR2 is SYDVKM in the germline V gene. Trimming removed 4 bases at V and 3 bases at J, with 16 bases between. The sequenced sample was peripheral blood. The receptor's source is a man younger than 45 with COVID-19, enrolled during active disease. The chain uses TRBV28 and TRBJ2-7; possible D gene TRBD1, 6 bases. CDR3 loop: CASSSPGTLDYEQYF. DNA for the CDR3: TGTGCCAGCAGTTCACCCGGGACACTAGACTACGAGCAGTACTTC.